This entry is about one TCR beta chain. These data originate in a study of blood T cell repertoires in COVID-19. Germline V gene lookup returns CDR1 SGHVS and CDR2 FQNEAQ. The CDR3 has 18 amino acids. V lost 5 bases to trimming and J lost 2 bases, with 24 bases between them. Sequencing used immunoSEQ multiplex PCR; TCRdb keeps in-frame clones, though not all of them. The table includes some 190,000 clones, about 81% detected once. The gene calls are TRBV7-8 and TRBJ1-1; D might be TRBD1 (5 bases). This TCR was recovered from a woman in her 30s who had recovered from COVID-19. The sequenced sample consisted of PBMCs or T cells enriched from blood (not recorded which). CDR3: CASSRVGQGKLINTEAFF. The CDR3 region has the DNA TGTGCCAGCAGCCGAGTAGGGCAGGGCAAACTAATAAACACTGAAGCTTTCTTT.